These 15 T cell receptor beta chains came from one sample sequenced in a study of identical twins. Each CDR3 protein is one row after TCRdb ran MiXCR on the 5' RACE reads. Among about 340,000 distinct CDR3 sequences listed, approximately 13% were seen once. The sample was also reused in another study, on yellow fever vaccine responses in identical twins.

Sequenced sample: CD8+ T cells sorted from blood. These receptors were collected from a woman aged 18-35 years in good health.

This clonotype was counted only a few times. This chain links TRBV20-1 with TRBJ2-7; 7 bases match TRBD1. Germline CDR1 and CDR2: DFQATT and SNEGSKA (reference sequence). The trim removed 7 bases at V and 3 bases at J, leaving 6 bases unmatched. The CDR3 has 12 residues. CDR3 DNA sequence: TGCAGTGTCCAGACAGGGTTCTACGAGCAGTACTTC. As protein: CSVQTGFYEQYF.

This clonotype was detected only a few times. The chain uses TRBV5-4 and TRBJ1-1, with TRBD1 matching 10 bases. V shed 4 bases and J 13 bases; nucleotides not matched to a gene: 13. The CDR3 is 14 residues long. CDR1 is SGHNT and CDR2 is YYREEE in the germline V gene (reference sequence). The CDR3 is CASSPGQGLEKGFF. CDR3 nucleotides: TGTGCCAGCAGCCCGGGACAGGGGCTTGAAAAAGGTTTCTTT.

This clonotype was seen a handful of times. This chain connects TRBV21-1 to TRBJ2-7; TRBD1, as called in the table, went unchecked against the DNA. TRBV21-1 is listed as a pseudogene. The CDR3 is 15 residues long. CDR3 bases: TGTGCCAGCAGCAAAGCGTGGGCAGGGGACTACGAGCAGTACTTC. Translation: CASSKAWAGDYEQYF.

The chain employs TRBV7-8 and TRBJ2-7; 8 positions match TRBD1. CDR1 and CDR2 (germline): SGHVS, FQNEAQ. V lost 2 bases to trimming and J lost 1 base; unmatched junction nucleotides: 4. The CDR3 consists of 15 residues. The CDR3 nucleotides read TGTGCCAGCAGCTTATACGGGGACAGGTCCTACGAGCAGTACTTC. Protein sequence: CASSLYGDRSYEQYF.

V is TRBV14 and J is TRBJ2-1; a possible D gene is TRBD1 (6 bases). Germline CDR1 reads SGHDN; CDR2 reads FVKESK. V was trimmed by 5 bases and J by 7 bases, leaving 15 bases between them. The CDR3 contains 14 residues. CDR3 region: CASSYYRDENEQFF. For the CDR3, the DNA is TGTGCCAGCAGCTACTACAGGGATGAGAATGAGCAGTTCTTC.

This clonotype has just a few counts. The J gene is TRBJ1-1, the V gene TRBV20-1; 10 positions agree with TRBD1. The CDR3 extends over 13 amino acids. Germline values: CDR1 DFQATT, CDR2 SNEGSKA (reference sequence). V was pared by 5 bases and J by 3 bases, with 3 bases of the junction left unmatched. The CDR3 loop is CSAPGTGDTEAFF. Written as DNA, the CDR3 is TGCAGTGCTCCCGGGACAGGGGACACTGAAGCTTTCTTT.

This clonotype was detected only a few times. This chain joins TRBV28 and TRBJ2-3; D not resolved. The germline CDR1 and CDR2 sequences are MDHEN and SYDVKM. V was cut by 7 bases and J by 2 bases, with 13 bases left in between. There are 14 residues in the CDR3. Here the CDR3 reads CASTAEGPTDTQYF. CDR3 DNA sequence: TGTGCCAGCACCGCGGAAGGGCCCACAGATACGCAGTATTTT.

The chain is built from TRBV20-1 and TRBJ2-1; D tentatively reads TRBD1 or TRBD2 (5 bases each). Deletions cut 3 bases from V and 10 bases from J, with 13 bases between. Germline loops: CDR1 DFQATT, CDR2 SNEGSKA (reference sequence). This CDR3 region has 12 residues. CDR3 nucleotide sequence: TGCAGTGCTAGGGGGACGGCCCCGGAGCAGTTCTTC. Translation: CSARGTAPEQFF.

This chain joins TRBV27 and TRBJ2-3; TRBD2 matches at 7 bases. The V gene's germline CDR1 is MNHEY and CDR2 SMNVEV (reference sequence). The CDR3 length is 15 residues. V shed 4 bases, J shed 1 base, and the junction held 5 bases outside the gene matches. The CDR3 DNA is TGTGCCAGCAGTTCCGCGGGAGTCGGCACAGATACGCAGTATTTT. It is translated as CASSSAGVGTDTQYF.

This clonotype was picked up a small number of times. J is TRBJ2-4 and V is TRBV12-5; 8 bases are a match to TRBD1. This CDR3 is 16 amino acids long. The J segment lost 0 bases and the V segment lost 4 bases, leaving 5 bases of the junction unmatched. Germline V CDR1 and CDR2: LGHNT, FRNRAP. The CDR3 loop reads CASGWGQDLAKNIQYF. CDR3 DNA: TGTGCTAGTGGTTGGGGACAGGACTTAGCCAAAAACATTCAGTACTTC.

This clonotype was detected a few times. The chain uses TRBV7-9 and TRBJ1-1, with D possibly being TRBD1 (5 bases). The CDR3 loop spans 16 amino acids. CDR1 is SEHNR, CDR2 FQNEAQ, per germline (reference sequence). V dropped 6 bases and J dropped 1 base, with 18 bases sitting between them. The DNA of the CDR3 is TGTGCCAGCAGTCGGCGGGGGGGGGAGGAGAACACTGAAGCTTTCTTT. As protein: CASSRRGGEENTEAFF.

The J gene is TRBJ1-4, the V gene TRBV4-1; D may be TRBD1 (6 bases). There are 16 residues in the CDR3. Germline V lookup: CDR1 MGHRA, CDR2 YSYEKL. Trimming took 1 base from V and 4 from J, leaving 13 bases between them. The CDR3 region has the DNA TGCGCCAGCAGCCAAGCGGGACGGGGGCTTAATGAAAAACTGTTTTTT. It encodes CASSQAGRGLNEKLFF.

V gene TRBV5-5 combines with J gene TRBJ2-3; 8 bases are shared with TRBD1. Germline V gene data show CDR1 as SGHKS and CDR2 as YYEKEE (reference sequence). The CDR3 is made up of 14 amino acids. After removal of 4 bases from V and 3 bases from J, the junction contained 4 bases not matched to a gene. The CDR3 region is CASSQGARTDTQYF. CDR3 bases: TGTGCCAGCAGCCAGGGGGCGCGGACAGATACGCAGTATTTT.

V usage is TRBV3-1 and J usage is TRBJ2-2; 10 bases map to TRBD2. With 2 bases clipped from V and 6 bases from J, the junction kept 12 bases outside the gene matches. This CDR3 has 18 residues. Germline V gives CDR1 LGHDT, CDR2 YNNKEL (reference sequence). In nucleotides, the CDR3 is TGTGCCAGCAGCCAATCTAGCGGGAGTTTTTTCCTTGCCGGGGAGCTGTTTTTT. It is translated as CASSQSSGSFFLAGELFF.

This chain links TRBV28 with TRBJ1-1, with D uncertain. Germline V gives CDR1 MDHEN, CDR2 SYDVKM. The CDR3 consists of 15 residues. Between the trimmed V and J ends, which lost 3 bases and 4 bases, there was a span of 15 bases. CDR3 loop: CASSLYGVVSTEAFF. CDR3 DNA sequence: TGTGCCAGCAGTTTGTATGGGGTAGTTAGCACTGAAGCTTTCTTT.